This T cell receptor (beta chain) was documented in a study of technical replicates of blood from a few donors. Libraries were prepared by immunoSEQ multiplex PCR; TCRdb keeps only in-frame clonotypes and omits some of them. Here the sample spans 60,000 to 95,000 clones, 91% being singletons. The CDR3 totals 21 residues. Germline V lookup: CDR1 LGHNA, CDR2 YNFKEQ. Trimming cost V 0 bases and J 1 base; bases outside gene matches: 13. The receptor was derived from a human donor in good health. Some clones in this sample may be carry-over from other donors' samples. The source material was T cells isolated from PBMCs. The rearrangement links TRBV4-2 to TRBJ2-3; 13 positions agree with TRBD2. The CDR3 region has the DNA TGTGCCAGCAGCCAAGATCTAATAGTGCCTGGACTAGCGGGGGGCACAGATACGCAGTATTTT. Amino acid sequence: CASSQDLIVPGLAGGTDTQYF.